This section outlines one T cell receptor beta chain sequence together with its context. Its antigen is undetermined. With V trimmed by 4 bases and J by 7 bases, 13 bases remained unmatched. The CDR3 is 17 amino acids. Germline values: CDR1 MNHEY, CDR2 SVGAGI. These data are taken from a study of blood T cells in healthy people across ages. A second about 6 to 12 cycle PCR used barcoded and J-beta primers. TCRdb re-derived calls from the 5' RACE reads in MiXCR, one entry per CDR3 protein. The data contain a few hundred thousand distinct CDR3 sequences, approximately 27% of them seen just once; the ten biggest clones take up less than 20%. Per sample, at least 6 micrograms of total RNA were extracted. Study findings and constraints: Both naive CD4+ cell counts and diversity were greater in long-lived donors than in aged donors. Using unsorted PBMCs precluded a conclusive naive versus antigen-experienced comparison.

The J gene is TRBJ1-6, the V gene TRBV6-5, with 7 bases identical to TRBD1. This clonotype was sampled from a woman in her 70s in good health. Specimen: blood. This CDR3 reads CASSSLTRGGGNSPLHF. The CDR3 DNA reads as TGTGCCAGCAGTTCCCTAACCAGGGGGGGCGGGAATTCACCCCTCCACTTT.